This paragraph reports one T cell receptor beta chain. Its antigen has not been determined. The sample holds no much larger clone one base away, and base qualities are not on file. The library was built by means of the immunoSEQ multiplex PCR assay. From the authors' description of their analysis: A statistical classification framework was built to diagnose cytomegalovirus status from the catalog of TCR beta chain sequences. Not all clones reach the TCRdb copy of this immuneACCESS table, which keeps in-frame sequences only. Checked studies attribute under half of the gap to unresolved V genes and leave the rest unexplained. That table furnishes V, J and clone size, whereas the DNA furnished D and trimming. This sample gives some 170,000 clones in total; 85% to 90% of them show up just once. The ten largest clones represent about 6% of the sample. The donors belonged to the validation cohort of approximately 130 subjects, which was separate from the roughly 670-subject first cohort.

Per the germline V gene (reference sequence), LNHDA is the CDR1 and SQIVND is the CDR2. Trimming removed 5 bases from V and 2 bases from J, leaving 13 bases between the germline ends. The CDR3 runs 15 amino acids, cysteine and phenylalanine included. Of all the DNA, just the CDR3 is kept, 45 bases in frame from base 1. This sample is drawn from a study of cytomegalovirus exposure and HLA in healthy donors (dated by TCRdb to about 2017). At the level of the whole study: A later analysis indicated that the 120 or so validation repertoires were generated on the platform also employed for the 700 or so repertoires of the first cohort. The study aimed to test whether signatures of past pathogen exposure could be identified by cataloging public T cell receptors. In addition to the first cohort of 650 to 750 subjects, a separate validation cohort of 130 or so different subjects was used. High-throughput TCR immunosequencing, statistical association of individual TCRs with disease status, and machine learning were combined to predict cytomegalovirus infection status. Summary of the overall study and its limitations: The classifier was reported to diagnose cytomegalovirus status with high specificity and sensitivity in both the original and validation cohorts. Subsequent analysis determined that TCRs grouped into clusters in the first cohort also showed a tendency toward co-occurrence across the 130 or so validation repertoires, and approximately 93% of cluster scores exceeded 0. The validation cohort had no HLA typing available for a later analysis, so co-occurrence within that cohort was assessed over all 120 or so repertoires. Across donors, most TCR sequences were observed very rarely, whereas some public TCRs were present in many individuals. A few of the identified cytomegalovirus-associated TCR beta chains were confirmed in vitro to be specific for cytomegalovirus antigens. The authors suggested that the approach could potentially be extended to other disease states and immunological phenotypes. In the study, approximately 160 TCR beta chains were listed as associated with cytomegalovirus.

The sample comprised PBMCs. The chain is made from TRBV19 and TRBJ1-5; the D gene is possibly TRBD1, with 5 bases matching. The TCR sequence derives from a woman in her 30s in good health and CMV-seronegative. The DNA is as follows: TGTGCCAGTAGTCCGACTTCGGGGGGCAATCAGCCCCAGCATTTT. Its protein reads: CASSPTSGGNQPQHF.